This is a list of T cell receptor beta chains from one sample in a study of shared clonotypes between healthy human individuals. Profiling relied on immunoSEQ multiplex PCR, and the TCRdb table lists in-frame clones only, not all of them. The sample includes some 1,400,000 clones, around 97% seen only once; the top ten take about 1.2%. Material for sequencing was naive CD4+ T cells sorted from blood. Receptor source: a man aged 25-40 years in good health. The conserved cysteine and the conserved F or W are not part of the CDR3 here. The order of the fields is V gene, J gene, CDR3 protein.

V gene: TRBV4-1; J gene: TRBJ1-3; CDR3 protein: ASSQVVGSLSGNTIY
V gene: TRBV11-3; J gene: TRBJ2-5; CDR3 protein: ASSRNRDQETQY
V gene: TRBV11-3; J gene: TRBJ2-2; CDR3 protein: ASSSGPANTGELF
V gene: TRBV19; J gene: TRBJ2-5; CDR3 protein: ASSTGPGRAEETQY
V gene: TRBV6-5; J gene: TRBJ2-7; CDR3 protein: ASSPSPPKNYEQY
V gene: TRBV6-5; J gene: TRBJ1-2; CDR3 protein: ASSYLKLGGYT
V gene: TRBV6-5; J gene: TRBJ2-1; CDR3 protein: ASSRPDSRFNEQF
V gene: TRBV7-2; J gene: TRBJ2-7; CDR3 protein: ASSLVAGDTYEQY
V gene: TRBV12-5; J gene: TRBJ2-5; CDR3 protein: ASGSATGLAGGETQY
V gene: TRBV19; J gene: TRBJ2-1; CDR3 protein: ASSIQTSGRNIEQF
V gene: TRBV5-1; J gene: TRBJ2-3; CDR3 protein: ASSLLAGSTDTQY
V gene: TRBV28; J gene: TRBJ2-7; CDR3 protein: ASSFWTGAPYEQY
V gene: TRBV5-4; J gene: TRBJ2-5; CDR3 protein: ASSPASGETQY
V gene: TRBV5-1; J gene: TRBJ2-1; CDR3 protein: ASSWAGGSNEQF
V gene: TRBV6-4; J gene: TRBJ2-1; CDR3 protein: ASSEGLAGDNEQF
V gene: TRBV20-1; J gene: TRBJ2-7; CDR3 protein: SAREDYEQY
V gene: TRBV18; J gene: TRBJ2-7; CDR3 protein: ASSTDRGAYEQY
V gene: TRBV30; J gene: TRBJ2-1; CDR3 protein: AWSPGTSIFNEQF
V gene: TRBV18; J gene: TRBJ2-7; CDR3 protein: ASSPTVYEQY
V gene: TRBV7-3; J gene: TRBJ2-1; CDR3 protein: ASGLAGGLNEQF